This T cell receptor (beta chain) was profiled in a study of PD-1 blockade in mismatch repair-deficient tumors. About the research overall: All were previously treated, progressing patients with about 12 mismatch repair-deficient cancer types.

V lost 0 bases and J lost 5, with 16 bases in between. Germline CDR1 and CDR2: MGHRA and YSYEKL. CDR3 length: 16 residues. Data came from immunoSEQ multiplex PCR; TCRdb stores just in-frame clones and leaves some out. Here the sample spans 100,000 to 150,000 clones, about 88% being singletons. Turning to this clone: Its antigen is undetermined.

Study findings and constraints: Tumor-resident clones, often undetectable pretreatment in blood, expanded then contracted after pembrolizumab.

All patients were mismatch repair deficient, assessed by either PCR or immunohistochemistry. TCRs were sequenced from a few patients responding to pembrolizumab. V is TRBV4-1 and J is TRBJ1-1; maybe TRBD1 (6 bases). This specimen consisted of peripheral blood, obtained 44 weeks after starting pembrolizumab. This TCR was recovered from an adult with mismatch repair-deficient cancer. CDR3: CASSQDRGPAYTEAFF. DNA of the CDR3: TGCGCCAGCAGCCAAGACAGGGGCCCGGCTTATACTGAAGCTTTCTTT.